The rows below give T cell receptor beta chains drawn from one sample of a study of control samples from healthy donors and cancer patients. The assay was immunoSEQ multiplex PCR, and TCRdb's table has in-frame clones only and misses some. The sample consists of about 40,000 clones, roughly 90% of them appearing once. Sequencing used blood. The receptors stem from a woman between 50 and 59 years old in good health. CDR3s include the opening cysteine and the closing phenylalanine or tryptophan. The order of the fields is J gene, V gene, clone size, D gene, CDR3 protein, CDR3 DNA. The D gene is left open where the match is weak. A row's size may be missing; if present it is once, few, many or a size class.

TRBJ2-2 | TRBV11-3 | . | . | CASSSYSTGELFF | TGTGCCAGCAGCTCCTATTCCACCGGGGAGCTGTTTTTT
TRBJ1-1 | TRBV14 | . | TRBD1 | CASSRLGTGGNTEAFF | TGTGCCAGCAGCCGCCTCGGGACAGGGGGTAACACTGAAGCTTTCTTT
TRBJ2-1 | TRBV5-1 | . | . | CASSLAQNSYNEQFF | TGCGCCAGCAGCTTAGCTCAGAACTCCTACAATGAGCAGTTCTTC
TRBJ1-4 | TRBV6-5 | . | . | CATSEGVNEKLFF | TGTGCCACATCGGAGGGGGTGAATGAAAAACTGTTTTTT
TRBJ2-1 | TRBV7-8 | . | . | CASSFNYRDNEQFF | TGTGCCAGCAGCTTTAATTACAGGGACAATGAGCAGTTCTTC
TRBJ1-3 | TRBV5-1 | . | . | CASSSGGDWLNTIYF | TGCGCCAGCAGCTCCGGAGGGGACTGGTTGAACACCATATATTTT
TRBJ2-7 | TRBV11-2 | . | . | CASSLESGSEEYF | TGTGCCAGCAGCTTAGAGAGCGGGTCTGAGGAATACTTC
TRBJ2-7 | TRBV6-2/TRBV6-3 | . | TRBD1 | CASSTGTGRGEQYF | TGTGCCAGCAGTACCGGGACAGGACGAGGCGAGCAGTACTTC
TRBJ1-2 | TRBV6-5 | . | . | CASSARGYGYTF | TGTGCCAGCAGCGCTCGGGGGTATGGCTACACCTTC
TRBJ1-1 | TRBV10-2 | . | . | CASSLNTEAFF | TGCGCCAGCAGCCTAAACACTGAAGCTTTCTTT
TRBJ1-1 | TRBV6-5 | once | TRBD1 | CASRLRTGGTEAFF | TGTGCCAGCAGACTTCGGACAGGGGGGACTGAAGCTTTCTTT
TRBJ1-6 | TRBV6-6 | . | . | CASSYNNSPLHF | TGTGCCAGCAGTTACAATAATTCACCCCTCCACTTT
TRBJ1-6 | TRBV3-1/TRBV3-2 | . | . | CASSHQGLRGTNGDSPLHF | TGTGCCAGCAGCCATCAGGGACTAAGAGGGACCAATGGGGATTCACCCCTCCACTTT
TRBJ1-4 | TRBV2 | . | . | CASSVEGGNEKLFF | TGTGCCAGCAGTGTGGAGGGGGGGAATGAAAAACTGTTTTTT
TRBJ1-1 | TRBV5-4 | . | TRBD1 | CASSPGDRGHTEAFF | TGTGCCAGCAGCCCGGGGGACAGGGGGCATACTGAAGCTTTCTTT
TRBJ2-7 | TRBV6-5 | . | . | CASRAGGTLNEQYF | TGTGCCAGCAGGGCCGGCGGGACTCTCAACGAGCAGTACTTC
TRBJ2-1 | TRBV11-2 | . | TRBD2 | CASSKLAGGSWEQFF | TGTGCCAGCAGCAAACTAGCGGGGGGTTCTTGGGAGCAGTTCTTC
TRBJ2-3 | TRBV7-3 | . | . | CASSPSRWDTQYF | TGTGCCAGCAGCCCCTCCCGGTGGGATACGCAGTATTTT
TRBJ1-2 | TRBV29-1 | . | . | CSVEDLREGAGYTF | TGCAGCGTTGAAGATCTGAGGGAGGGAGCTGGCTACACCTTC
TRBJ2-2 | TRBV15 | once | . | CATSRPGPVTGELFF | TGTGCCACCAGCAGGCCCGGGCCTGTCACCGGGGAGCTGTTTTTT
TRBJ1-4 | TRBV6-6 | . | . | CASSYKGMPSEKLFF | TGTGCCAGCAGTTACAAAGGGATGCCAAGTGAAAAACTGTTTTTT
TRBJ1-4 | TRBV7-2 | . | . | CASSPDGINEKLFF | TGTGCCAGCAGCCCGGACGGTATTAATGAAAAACTGTTTTTT
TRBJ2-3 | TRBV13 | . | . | CASSLRGGTADTQYF | TGTGCCAGCAGCTTAAGAGGGGGGACGGCAGATACGCAGTATTTT
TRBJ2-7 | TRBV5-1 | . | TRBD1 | CASSLFGTGATYEQYF | TGCGCCAGCAGCTTGTTCGGGACAGGGGCAACCTACGAGCAGTACTTC
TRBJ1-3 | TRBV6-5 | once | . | CASHRESSGNTIYF | TGTGCCAGCCACAGGGAAAGCTCTGGAAACACCATATATTTT
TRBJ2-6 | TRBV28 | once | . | CASSSGASGANVLTF | TGTGCCAGCAGCTCCGGGGCCTCTGGGGCCAACGTCCTGACTTTC
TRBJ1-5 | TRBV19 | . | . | CASTTTPGAEFNQPQHF | TGTGCCAGTACGACTACCCCGGGGGCAGAATTCAATCAGCCCCAGCATTTT
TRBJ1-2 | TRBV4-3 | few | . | CASSQDRAYGYTF | TGCGCCAGCAGCCAAGACAGGGCTTATGGCTACACCTTC
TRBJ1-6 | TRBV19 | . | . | CASSDTSYNSPLHF | TGTGCCAGTAGTGATACATCCTATAATTCACCCCTCCACTTT
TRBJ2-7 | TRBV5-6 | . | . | CASSLGQSYEQYF | TGTGCCAGCAGCTTGGGGCAGTCCTACGAGCAGTACTTC
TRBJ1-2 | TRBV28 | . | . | CASSRHGYGYTF | TGTGCCAGCAGCCGACACGGCTATGGCTACACCTTC
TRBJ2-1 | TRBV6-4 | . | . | CASALGGGGSYNEQFF | TGTGCCAGCGCCTTGGGGGGCGGGGGTTCCTACAATGAGCAGTTCTTC
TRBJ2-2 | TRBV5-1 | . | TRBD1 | CASSTGQGGTGELFF | TGCGCCAGCAGCACAGGACAGGGGGGAACCGGGGAGCTGTTTTTT
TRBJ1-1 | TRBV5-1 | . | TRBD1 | CASSPLTGARNTEAFF | TGCGCCAGCAGCCCCCTAACAGGGGCGAGGAACACTGAAGCTTTCTTT
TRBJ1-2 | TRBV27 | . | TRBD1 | CASRRDSSYGYTF | TGTGCCAGCAGGCGGGACAGTTCCTATGGCTACACCTTC
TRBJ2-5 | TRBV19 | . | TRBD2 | CASSIDPGLGGSQETQYF | TGTGCCAGTAGTATAGATCCGGGACTAGGAGGAAGCCAAGAGACCCAGTACTTC
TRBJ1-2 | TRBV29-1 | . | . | CSVEAGANYGYTF | TGCAGCGTTGAAGCAGGGGCTAACTATGGCTACACCTTC
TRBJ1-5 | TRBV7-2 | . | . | CASSLVSNQPQHF | TGTGCCAGCAGCTTAGTTAGCAATCAGCCCCAGCATTTT
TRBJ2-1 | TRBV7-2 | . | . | CASSLVLEMGEQFF | TGTGCCAGCAGCCTCGTCTTGGAGATGGGTGAGCAGTTCTTC
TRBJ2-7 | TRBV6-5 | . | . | CAAFGEQSYEQYF | TGTGCCGCATTCGGCGAACAATCCTACGAGCAGTACTTC
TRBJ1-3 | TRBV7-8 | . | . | CASSFALDSRSGNTIYF | TGTGCCAGCAGCTTTGCCTTGGACAGTCGCTCTGGAAACACCATATATTTT
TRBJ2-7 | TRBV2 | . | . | CASSEPFSYEQYF | TGTGCCAGCAGTGAACCCTTCTCCTACGAGCAGTACTTC
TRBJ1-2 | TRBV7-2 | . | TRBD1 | CASSLQQGDRGGGYTF | TGTGCCAGCAGCTTACAACAAGGGGACAGGGGCGGTGGCTACACCTTC
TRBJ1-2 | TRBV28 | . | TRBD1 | CASSVVRTGGGYGYTF | TGTGCCAGCAGTGTCGTCCGGACAGGGGGCGGCTATGGCTACACCTTC
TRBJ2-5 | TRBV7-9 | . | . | CASSFVGVKTQYF | TGTGCCAGCAGCTTCGTCGGGGTAAAGACCCAGTACTTC